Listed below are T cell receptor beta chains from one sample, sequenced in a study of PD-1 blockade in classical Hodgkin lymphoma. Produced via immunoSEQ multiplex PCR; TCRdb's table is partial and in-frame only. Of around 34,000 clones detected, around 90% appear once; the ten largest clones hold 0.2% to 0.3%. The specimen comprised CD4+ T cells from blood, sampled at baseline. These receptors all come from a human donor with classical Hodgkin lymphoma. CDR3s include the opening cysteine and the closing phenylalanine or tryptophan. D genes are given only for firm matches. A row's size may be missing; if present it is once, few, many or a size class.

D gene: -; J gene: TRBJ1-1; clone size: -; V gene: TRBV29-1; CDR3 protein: CSVAQWGKTEAFF; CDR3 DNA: TGCAGCGTTGCCCAGTGGGGGAAAACTGAAGCTTTCTTT
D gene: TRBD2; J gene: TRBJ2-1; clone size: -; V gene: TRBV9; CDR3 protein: CASSESGSGYNEQFF; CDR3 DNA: TGTGCCAGCAGCGAAAGCGGGAGTGGCTACAATGAGCAGTTCTTC
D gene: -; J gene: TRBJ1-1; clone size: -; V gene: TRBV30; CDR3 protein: CAWSVQGRAFF; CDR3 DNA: TGTGCCTGGAGTGTACAAGGGAGGGCTTTCTTT
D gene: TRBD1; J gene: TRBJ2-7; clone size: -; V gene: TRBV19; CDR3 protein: CASSTGTGSYEQYF; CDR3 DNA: TGTGCCAGTAGCACCGGGACAGGGTCCTACGAGCAGTACTTC
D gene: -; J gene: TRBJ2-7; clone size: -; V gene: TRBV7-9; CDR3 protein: CASSFLANSYEQYF; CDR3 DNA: TGTGCCAGCAGCTTTCTTGCCAACTCCTACGAGCAGTACTTC
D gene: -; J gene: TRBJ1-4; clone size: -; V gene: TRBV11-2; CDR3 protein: CASSFLGEKLFF; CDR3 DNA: TGTGCCAGCAGCTTCCTAGGTGAAAAACTGTTTTTT
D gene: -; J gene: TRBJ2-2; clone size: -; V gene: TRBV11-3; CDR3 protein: CASSPRTGELFF; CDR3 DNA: TGTGCCAGCAGCCCCAGGACCGGGGAGCTGTTTTTT
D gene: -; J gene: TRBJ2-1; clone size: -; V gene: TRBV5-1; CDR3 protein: CASSYGLYNEQFF; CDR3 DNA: TGCGCCAGCAGCTACGGACTATACAATGAGCAGTTCTTC
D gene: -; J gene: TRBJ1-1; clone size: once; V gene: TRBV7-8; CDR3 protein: CASSSRGRVSEAFF; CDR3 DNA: TGTGCCAGCAGCTCCCGAGGACGGGTCTCTGAAGCTTTCTTT
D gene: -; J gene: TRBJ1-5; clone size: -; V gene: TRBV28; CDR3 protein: CASRDRTLPQHF; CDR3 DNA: TGTGCCAGCAGAGACCGGACTTTGCCCCAGCATTTT
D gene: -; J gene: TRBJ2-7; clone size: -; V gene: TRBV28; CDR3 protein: CASTWGYSYEQYF; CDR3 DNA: TGTGCCAGCACCTGGGGTTACTCCTACGAGCAGTACTTC
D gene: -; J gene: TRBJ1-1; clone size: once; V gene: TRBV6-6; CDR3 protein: CASSYRPGGVGTEAFF; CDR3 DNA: TGTGCCAGCAGTTACCGTCCGGGGGGGGTTGGCACTGAAGCTTTCTTT
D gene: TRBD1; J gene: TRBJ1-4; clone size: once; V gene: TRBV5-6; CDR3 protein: CASSWGDREDEKLFF; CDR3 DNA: TGTGCCAGCAGCTGGGGGGACAGGGAGGACGAAAAACTGTTTTTT
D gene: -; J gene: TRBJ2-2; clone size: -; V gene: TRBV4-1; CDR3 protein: CASSQVGNTGELFF; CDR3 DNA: TGCGCCAGCAGCCAAGTTGGGAACACCGGGGAGCTGTTTTTT
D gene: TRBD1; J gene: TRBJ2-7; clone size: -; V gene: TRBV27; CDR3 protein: CASRPTGTYEQYF; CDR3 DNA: TGTGCCAGCAGGCCGACAGGGACCTACGAGCAGTACTTC
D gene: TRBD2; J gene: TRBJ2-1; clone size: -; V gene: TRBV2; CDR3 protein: CASRSSSGDHNEQFF; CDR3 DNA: TGTGCCAGCAGGTCGTCTAGCGGAGACCACAATGAGCAGTTCTTC
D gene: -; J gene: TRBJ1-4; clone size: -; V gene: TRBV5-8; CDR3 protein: CASSLGLSGNEKLFF; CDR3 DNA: TGTGCCAGCAGCTTAGGCCTGTCGGGGAATGAAAAACTGTTTTTT